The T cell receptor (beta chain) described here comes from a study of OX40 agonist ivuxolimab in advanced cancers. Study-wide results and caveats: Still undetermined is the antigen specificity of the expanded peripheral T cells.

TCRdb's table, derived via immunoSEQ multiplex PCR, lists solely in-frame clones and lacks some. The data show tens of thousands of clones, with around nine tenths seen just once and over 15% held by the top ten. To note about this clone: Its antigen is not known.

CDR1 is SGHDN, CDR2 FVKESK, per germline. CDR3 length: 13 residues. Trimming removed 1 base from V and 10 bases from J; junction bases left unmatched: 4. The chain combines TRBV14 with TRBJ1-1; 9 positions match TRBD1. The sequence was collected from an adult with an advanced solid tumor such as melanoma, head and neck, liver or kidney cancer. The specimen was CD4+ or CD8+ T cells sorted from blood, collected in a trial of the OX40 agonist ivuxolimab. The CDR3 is CASSQVPGQGAFF. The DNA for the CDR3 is TGTGCCAGCAGCCAAGTCCCGGGACAGGGAGCTTTCTTT.